The 13 T cell receptor beta chains below come from one sample, sequenced in a study of OX40 agonist ivuxolimab in advanced cancers. Libraries were prepared by immunoSEQ multiplex PCR; TCRdb keeps only in-frame clonotypes and omits some of them. The top ten hold 18% of the sample, which has approximately 50,000 clones, over 90% seen once. The specimen was CD4+ or CD8+ T cells sorted from blood, collected in a trial of the OX40 agonist ivuxolimab. These receptors were collected from an adult with an advanced solid tumor such as melanoma, head and neck, liver or kidney cancer.

This chain joins TRBV7-2 and TRBJ2-7; possibly TRBD1 for D (6 bases). The germline gives CDR1 SGHTA, CDR2 FQGNSA. The CDR3 is made up of 14 amino acids. Trimming left V 1 base short and J 5 bases short, with 12 bases between. For the CDR3, the DNA is TGTGCCAGCAGCTTAGTACAGGGAAAGGACGAGCAGTACTTC. This sequence encodes CASSLVQGKDEQYF. The full variable domain, completed using reference TRBV7-2 and TRBJ2-7, is GAGVSQSPSNKVTEKGKDVELRCDPISGHTALYWYRQSLGQGLEFLIYFQGNSAPDKSGLPSDRFSAERTGGSVSTLTIQRTQQEDSAVYLCASSLVQGKDEQYFGPGTRLTVT.

This chain uses TRBV7-3 with TRBJ2-7; 8 bases align to TRBD2. CDR1 is SGHTA, CDR2 FQGTGA, per germline. After removal of 2 bases from V and 6 bases from J, the junction contained 9 bases not matched to a gene. This CDR3 is built from 15 residues. CDR3 residues: CASSLVPGGPGEQYF. DNA of the CDR3: TGTGCCAGCAGCTTAGTTCCGGGAGGGCCAGGCGAGCAGTACTTC. Combining the CDR3 with reference TRBV7-3 and TRBJ2-7 gives the whole variable domain GAGVSQTPSNKVTEKGKYVELRCDPISGHTALYWYRQSLGQGPEFLIYFQGTGAADDSGLPNDRFFAVRPEGSVSTLKIQRTERGDSAVYLCASSLVPGGPGEQYFGPGTRLTVT.

The rearrangement links TRBV28 to TRBJ2-5, with D possibly being TRBD1 or TRBD2 (5 bases each). This CDR3 spans 12 amino acids. Germline assignment: CDR1 MDHEN and CDR2 SYDVKM. The germline V and J ends were trimmed by 10 bases and 3 bases, with 12 bases remaining between them. The CDR3 nucleotides are TGTGCCACCTCGAGGGGAGAAGAGACCCAGTACTTC. Translated: CATSRGEETQYF.

The chain links TRBV7-9 to TRBJ2-5; D is unresolved. The V gene lost 5 bases and the J gene lost 3 bases, with 19 bases spanning the gap. In germline, CDR1 is SEHNR, CDR2 FQNEAQ (reference sequence). The CDR3 is 16 residues long. CDR3 sequence: CASSHLRVSNEETQYF. CDR3 DNA: TGTGCCAGCAGCCACCTAAGGGTATCGAATGAAGAGACCCAGTACTTC.

The genes are TRBV4-3 and TRBJ2-1; the D is unclear. Trimming pared 4 bases from V and 4 bases from J, leaving 8 bases between. This CDR3 has 13 residues. Germline CDR1 and CDR2: LGHNA and YSLEER. In DNA, the CDR3 is TGCGCCAGCAGCCCCCTCAGGTACAATGAGCAGTTCTTC. It encodes CASSPLRYNEQFF.

The genes are TRBV4-3 and TRBJ2-6, with 7 bases aligning to TRBD1. This CDR3 is 15 amino acids long. Germline V lookup: CDR1 LGHNA, CDR2 YSLEER. After removal of 4 bases from V and 8 bases from J, the junction contained 8 bases not matched to a gene. The CDR3 DNA reads TGCGCCAGCAGCCTTGGGACAGAAGGGCCCAACGTCCTGACTTTC. Residues: CASSLGTEGPNVLTF.

The V and J genes are TRBV19 and TRBJ1-1; TRBD1 matches 8 bases. Germline CDR1 is LNHDA and CDR2 is SQIVND (reference sequence). The trim removed 4 bases at V and 1 base at J, leaving 11 bases unmatched. The CDR3 length is 17 residues. The CDR3 protein is CASSTHRTGYRNTEAFF. CDR3 DNA sequence: TGTGCCAGTAGTACCCACCGGACAGGGTACCGGAACACTGAAGCTTTCTTT.

The gene calls are TRBV7-6 and TRBJ2-1, with D tentatively TRBD1 (5 bases). This CDR3 region has 16 residues. The V gene lost 5 bases and the J gene lost 6 bases, with 20 bases spanning the gap. In germline, CDR1 is SGHVS, CDR2 FNYEAQ. CDR3 in amino acids: CASSREVQGYVNEQFF. CDR3 nucleotide sequence: TGTGCCAGCAGCCGAGAGGTCCAGGGCTATGTCAATGAGCAGTTCTTC.

The genes are TRBV7-2 and TRBJ2-1; TRBD2 matches at 14 bases. The germline gives CDR1 SGHTA, CDR2 FQGNSA. The CDR3 covers 18 residues. V gave up 5 bases and J gave up 6 bases; unmatched junction bases: 12. CDR3 bases: TGTGCCAGCAGCCGACTAGCGGGAGGGCCGTCTCCAATCAATGAGCAGTTCTTC. The encoded protein is CASSRLAGGPSPINEQFF.

The rearrangement uses TRBV25-1 and TRBJ2-4, with a tentative D call TRBD2 (5 bases). This CDR3 has 16 residues. V was cut by 3 bases and J by 1 base, with 13 bases left in between. Per germline, CDR1 MGHDK and CDR2 SYGVNS. The CDR3 DNA reads as TGTGCCAGCAGTGAGGGCCCGGGATTGGCCAAAAACATTCAGTACTTC. This encodes CASSEGPGLAKNIQYF.

V is TRBV19 and J is TRBJ2-5; TRBD2 matches at 9 bases. The CDR3 totals 15 residues. Per the germline V gene, CDR1 is LNHDA and CDR2 is SQIVND (reference sequence). J gave up 1 base and V 4 bases, and 4 bases lay outside the gene matches. CDR3 sequence reads: CASSTYSGSQETQYF. As DNA, the CDR3 is TGTGCCAGTAGTACATATAGCGGGAGCCAAGAGACCCAGTACTTC.

For the CDR3, the DNA is TGTGCCAGCAGGGGGACAGACAACTACGAGCAGTACTTC. Translating gives CASRGTDNYEQYF. The chain joins TRBV6-5 to TRBJ2-7; 7 nucleotides match TRBD1. Germline CDR1 MNHEY, CDR2 SVGAGI. The CDR3 spans 13 residues. Unmatched junction bases numbered 5, after V lost 6 bases and J lost 3 bases.

This clone occurred once. The V and J genes are TRBV28 and TRBJ1-4; D may be TRBD1 (5 bases). V lost 2 bases, J lost 5 bases, and 15 bases lay in between. In germline, CDR1 is MDHEN, CDR2 SYDVKM. This CDR3 region has 16 residues. The CDR3 DNA is TGTGCCAGCAGTTTACTCTCCGGGGGTGGAAATGAAAAACTGTTTTTT. Its translation is CASSLLSGGGNEKLFF. Together with reference TRBV28 and TRBJ1-4, the CDR3 gives the full variable domain: DVKVTQSSRYLVKRTGEKVFLECVQDMDHENMFWYRQDPGLGLRLIYFSYDVKMKEKGDIPEGYSVSREKKERFSLILESASTNQTSMYLCASSLLSGGGNEKLFFGSGTQLSVL.